This TCR beta chain was obtained from a study of blood T cells in healthy people across ages (dated by TCRdb to between 2014 and 2017). In terms of the full investigation: In model experiments, roughly one uniquely barcoded TCR beta cDNA molecule per two T cells was captured by template switching. To track age-related changes in TCR beta repertoire diversity, the study relied on deep sequencing normalized with unique cDNA molecular identifiers. The donors were split into four age groups: young (average about 16 years), middle-aged (roughly 39), aged (roughly 68) and long-lived (roughly 77). Donors of different ages were randomly distributed across sequencing lanes to avoid experimental bias. For two donors (one aged 18 to 30 and one aged 80 or older), the study analyzed two additional independent replicas of 1 million unique cDNA reads from the same blood draw.

The donors were some 36 Caucasian individuals from Russia, aged roughly 6 to 100 years, who were systemically healthy. About 9.8 milliliters of peripheral blood were drawn from each donor into EDTA-treated Vacutainer tubes. Ficoll-Paque density-gradient centrifugation was used to isolate PBMCs, with at least 7 million per sample. Trizol reagent was used to extract total RNA from PBMCs, with at least 6 micrograms per sample. The percentages of naive CD45RAhigh/CD27high T cells were determined by flow cytometry on a PBMC aliquot from every donor. On this clonotype: What this receptor recognizes is not known. A much larger clone differs from this one at a single base, so this may be a read error.

According to the germline V gene (reference sequence), CDR1 reads DFQATT and CDR2 reads SNEGSKA. The CDR3 runs 15 residues from the cysteine to the phenylalanine. Of the read, only the CDR3 DNA is kept; its 45 bases are in frame from base 1. At the junction V is shortened by 3 bases and J by 13 bases, with 25 bases in between. The library was produced with 5' RACE. Sequencing was carried out with an Illumina HiSeq 2500. A second PCR of about 7 to 12 cycles was run with a J-beta primer mix and a sample-barcoded 5' primer. A unique molecular identifier was introduced onto each TCR beta cDNA molecule by a template-switch 5' adaptor carrying 12 random nucleotides. At least 2.5 million CDR3-containing paired-end reads were obtained from each sample. First-strand cDNA was synthesized from all RNA with the Mint cDNA synthesis kit, primed by a TRBC-specific oligonucleotide. Following uracil-DNA glycosylase treatment, a first 18-cycle PCR with universal primers M1SS and BC2_uni_R was performed on all cDNA. The published analysis was carried out like this. Normalization of each sample was performed by random selection of 1 million high-quality reads, each carrying a distinct molecular identifier. Instead of being binned into consensus sequences, reads that shared molecular identifiers were thrown out. MiTCR, with a Q25 quality threshold and the strictest error-elimination algorithm, was used for CDR3 identification, clonotype clustering and error correction. A nonparametric unseen species model with Euler transformation was used to estimate lower-bound total TCR beta diversity. Starting from the raw public reads, TCRdb applied fastp trimming at Q25, assembled clones with MiXCR and retained in-frame beta chains. Records with the same CDR3 protein are collapsed into one entry carrying the most frequent genes and DNA. These V and J calls are TCRdb output, not the study's own analysis. The sample profile shows some 880,000 distinct CDR3 sequences; around 36% of them were found once. Approximately 12% of the sample is taken by the ten largest.

The study at large found these results: The CMV infection status of donors was not known, potentially confounding age-related changes in expanded clonotypes. Conclusive comparison of naive and antigen-experienced compartments was prevented by the profiling of bulk unsorted PBMCs. Estimates of total diversity from one million sequenced T cells were regarded as lower bounds and underestimates. Observed TCR beta diversity correlated strongly with the percentage of naive T cells measured by flow cytometry. The long-lived group showed more naive CD4+ T cells, fewer expanded clones and increased TCR diversity than the aged group, suggesting age selection. As age increased, observed TCR beta diversity per million T cells dropped in a roughly linear way, and a significant reduction was already evident by age about 40.

The TCR originated in a man aged 18 to 30 in good health. Material for sequencing was blood. The receptor chain draws on TRBV20-1 and TRBJ2-1; no D segment can be confidently identified. The CDR3 protein: CSASLRGPLTETQFF. The sequenced DNA: TGCAGTGCTAGTTTGCGTGGGCCCCTTACGGAGACCCAGTTCTTC.